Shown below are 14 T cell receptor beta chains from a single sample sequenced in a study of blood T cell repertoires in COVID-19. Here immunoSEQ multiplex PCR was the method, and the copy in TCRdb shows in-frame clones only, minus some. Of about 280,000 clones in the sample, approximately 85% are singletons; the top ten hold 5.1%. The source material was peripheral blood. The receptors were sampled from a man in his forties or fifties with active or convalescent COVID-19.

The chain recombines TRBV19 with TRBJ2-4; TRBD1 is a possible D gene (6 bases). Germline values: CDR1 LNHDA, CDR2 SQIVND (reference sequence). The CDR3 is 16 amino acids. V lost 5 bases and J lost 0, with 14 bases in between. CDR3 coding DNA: TGTGCCAGTAGTCCTACAGGGCCGTTAGCCAAAAACATTCAGTACTTC. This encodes CASSPTGPLAKNIQYF.

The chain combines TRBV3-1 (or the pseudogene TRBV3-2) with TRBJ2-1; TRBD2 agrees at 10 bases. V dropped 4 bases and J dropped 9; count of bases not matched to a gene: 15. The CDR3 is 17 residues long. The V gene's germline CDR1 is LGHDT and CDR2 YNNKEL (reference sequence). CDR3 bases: TGTGCCAGCAGCCCATACCCCACTACTAGCGGGATCACTGAGCAGTTCTTC. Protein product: CASSPYPTTSGITEQFF.

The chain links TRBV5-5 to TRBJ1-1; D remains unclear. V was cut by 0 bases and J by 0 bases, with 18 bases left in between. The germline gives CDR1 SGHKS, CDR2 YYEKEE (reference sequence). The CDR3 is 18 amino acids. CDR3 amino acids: CASSLARLLNTMNTEAFF. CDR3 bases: TGTGCCAGCAGCTTGGCGAGGTTGCTCAATACCATGAACACTGAAGCTTTCTTT.

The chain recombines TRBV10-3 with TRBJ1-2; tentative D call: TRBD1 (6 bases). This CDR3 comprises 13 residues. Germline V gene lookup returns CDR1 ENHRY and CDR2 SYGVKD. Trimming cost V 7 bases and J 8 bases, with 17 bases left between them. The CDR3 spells CAITPRTDLGYTF. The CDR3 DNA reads TGTGCCATCACCCCTAGGACAGACTTGGGCTACACCTTC.

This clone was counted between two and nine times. CDR3 loop: CAILDSFYGYTF. CDR3 coding DNA: TGTGCCATCCTGGACAGCTTCTATGGCTACACCTTC. This chain uses TRBV10-3 with TRBJ1-2, with D perhaps matching TRBD1 (6 bases). The germline CDR1 and CDR2 sequences are ENHRY and SYGVKD. CDR3 length: 12 residues. V lost 8 bases to trimming and J lost 4 bases, with 11 bases between them.

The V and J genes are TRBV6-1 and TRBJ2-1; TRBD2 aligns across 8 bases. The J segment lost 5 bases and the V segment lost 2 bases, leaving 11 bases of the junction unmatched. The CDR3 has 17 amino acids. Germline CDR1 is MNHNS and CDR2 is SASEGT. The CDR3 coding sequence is TGTGCCAGCAGTGAACGGGGAGGCGGGAGGCCCCACAATGAGCAGTTCTTC. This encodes CASSERGGGRPHNEQFF.

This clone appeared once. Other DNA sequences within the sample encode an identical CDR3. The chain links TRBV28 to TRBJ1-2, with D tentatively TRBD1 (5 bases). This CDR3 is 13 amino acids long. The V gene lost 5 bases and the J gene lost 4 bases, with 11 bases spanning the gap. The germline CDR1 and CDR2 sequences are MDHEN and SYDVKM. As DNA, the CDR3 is TGTGCCAGCAGTCTGGGGGGGGGCTATGGCTACACCTTC. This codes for CASSLGGGYGYTF.

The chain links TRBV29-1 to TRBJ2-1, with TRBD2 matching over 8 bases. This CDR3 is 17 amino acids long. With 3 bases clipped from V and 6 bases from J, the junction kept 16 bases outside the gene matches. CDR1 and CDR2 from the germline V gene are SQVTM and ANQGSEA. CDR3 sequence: CSVDRAGHGTSGNEQFF. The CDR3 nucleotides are TGCAGCGTTGATCGGGCAGGGCATGGAACTAGCGGCAATGAGCAGTTCTTC.

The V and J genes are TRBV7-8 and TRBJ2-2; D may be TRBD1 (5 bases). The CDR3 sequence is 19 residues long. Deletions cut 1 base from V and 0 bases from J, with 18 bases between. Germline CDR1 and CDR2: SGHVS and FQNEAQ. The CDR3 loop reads CASSLDRSAIYANTGELFF. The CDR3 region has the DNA TGTGCCAGCAGCTTAGACAGGTCAGCCATTTACGCGAACACCGGGGAGCTGTTTTTT.

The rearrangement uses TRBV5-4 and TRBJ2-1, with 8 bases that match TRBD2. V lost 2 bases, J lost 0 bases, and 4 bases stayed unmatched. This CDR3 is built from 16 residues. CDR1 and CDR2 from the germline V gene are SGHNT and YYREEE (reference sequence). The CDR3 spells CASSLDGTSSYNEQFF. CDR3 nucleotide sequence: TGTGCCAGCAGCTTAGACGGGACTAGCTCCTACAATGAGCAGTTCTTC. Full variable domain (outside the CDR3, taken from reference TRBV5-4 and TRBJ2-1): ETGVTQSPTHLIKTRGQQVTLRCSSQSGHNTVSWYQQALGQGPQFIFQYYREEENGRGNFPPRFSGLQFPNYSSELNVNALELDDSALYLCASSLDGTSSYNEQFFGPGTRLTVL.

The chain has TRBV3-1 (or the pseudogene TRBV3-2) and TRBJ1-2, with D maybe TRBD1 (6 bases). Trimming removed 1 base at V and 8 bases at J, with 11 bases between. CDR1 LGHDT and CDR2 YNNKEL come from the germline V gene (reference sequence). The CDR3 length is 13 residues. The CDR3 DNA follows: TGTGCCAGCAGCCAAGTACAGGGCAGGGGCTACACCTTC. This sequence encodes CASSQVQGRGYTF.

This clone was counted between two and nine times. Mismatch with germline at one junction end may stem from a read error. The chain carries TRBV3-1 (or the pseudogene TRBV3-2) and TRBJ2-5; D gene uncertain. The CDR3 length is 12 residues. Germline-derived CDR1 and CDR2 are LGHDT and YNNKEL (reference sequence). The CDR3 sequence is CASSQEGLQVDF. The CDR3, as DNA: TGTGCCAGCAGCCAAGAGGGCCTCCAGGTGGACTTC.

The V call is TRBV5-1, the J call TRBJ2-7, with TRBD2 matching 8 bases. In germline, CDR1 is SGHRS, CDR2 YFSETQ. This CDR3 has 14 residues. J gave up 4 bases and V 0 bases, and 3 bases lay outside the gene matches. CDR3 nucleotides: TGCGCCAGCAGCTTGGCCGAGCGGGAGTACGAGCAGTACTTC. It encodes CASSLAEREYEQYF.

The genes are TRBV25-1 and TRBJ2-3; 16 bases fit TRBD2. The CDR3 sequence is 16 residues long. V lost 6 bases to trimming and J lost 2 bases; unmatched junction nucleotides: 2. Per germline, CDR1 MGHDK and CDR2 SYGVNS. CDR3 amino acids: CASRGLAGGPTDTQYF. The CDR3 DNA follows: TGTGCCAGCAGGGGACTAGCGGGAGGGCCCACAGATACGCAGTATTTT.